This TCR beta chain was sequenced during a study of cytomegalovirus exposure and HLA in healthy donors. The primer mix had 60 Vbeta and 13 Jbeta primers. TCRdb keeps only in-frame clones here, not all; method: immunoSEQ multiplex PCR. The sample comprises some 150,000 clones, less than 80% of which are singletons, and 2.5% to 3% rests with the top ten. The study, taken as a whole, reports: Cytomegalovirus-associated status was assigned to about 160 TCR beta chains. A few of the chains that were CMV-associated were confirmed in vitro to be specific for CMV antigens.

The donors comprised healthy bone marrow donors. This clone was detected only a few times. What it binds is unknown. Germline values: CDR1 LGHNT, CDR2 FRNRAP. This CDR3 is 14 amino acids long. J was trimmed by 4 bases and V by 6 bases; bases with no gene match: 7. V gene TRBV12-5 combines with J gene TRBJ2-3; 7 bases are shared with TRBD2. The sample taken for sequencing was PBMCs. The sequence was obtained from a man between 35 and 55 years old in good health and CMV-seronegative. For the CDR3, the DNA is TGTGCTAGTGGCGCACTAGCGATGGCAGATACGCAGTATTTT. It is translated as CASGALAMADTQYF.